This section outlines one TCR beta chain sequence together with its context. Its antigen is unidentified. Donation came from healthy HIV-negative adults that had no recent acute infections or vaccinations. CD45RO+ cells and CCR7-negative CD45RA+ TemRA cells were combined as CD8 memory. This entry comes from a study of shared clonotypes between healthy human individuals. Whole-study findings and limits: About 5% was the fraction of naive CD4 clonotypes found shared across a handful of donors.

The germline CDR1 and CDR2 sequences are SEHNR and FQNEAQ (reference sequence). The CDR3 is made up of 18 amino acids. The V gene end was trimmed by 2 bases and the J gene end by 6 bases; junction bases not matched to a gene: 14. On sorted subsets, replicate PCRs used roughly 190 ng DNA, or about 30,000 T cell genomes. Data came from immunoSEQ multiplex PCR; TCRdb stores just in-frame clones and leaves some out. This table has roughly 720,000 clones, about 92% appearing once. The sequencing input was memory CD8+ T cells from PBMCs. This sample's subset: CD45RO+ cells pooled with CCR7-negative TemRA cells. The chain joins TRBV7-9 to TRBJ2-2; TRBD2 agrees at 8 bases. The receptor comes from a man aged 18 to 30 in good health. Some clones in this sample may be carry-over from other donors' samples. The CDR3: CASSLLKGATSVSGELFF. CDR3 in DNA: TGTGCCAGCAGCTTATTAAAAGGGGCGACTAGCGTATCCGGGGAGCTGTTTTTT.